Here is one TCR beta chain with its context. This table comes from immunoSEQ multiplex PCR, and its TCRdb copy is limited to in-frame clones, with some not included. Here the sample spans 150,000 to 200,000 clones, 80% to 85% being singletons. The sample originates from a study of cytomegalovirus exposure and HLA in healthy donors. This CDR3 is 16 amino acids long. CDR1 and CDR2 (germline): MDHEN, SYDVKM. Between the trimmed V and J ends, which lost 2 bases and 0 bases, there was a span of 11 bases. The rearrangement joins TRBV28 to TRBJ1-3; D might be TRBD1 (5 bases). The origin of this receptor is a woman younger than 45 in good health and CMV-seronegative. Sequencing input: PBMCs. The CDR3 DNA sequence: TGTGCCAGCAGTTTAATGGGGCCTGACTCTGGAAACACCATATATTTT. Translating it yields CASSLMGPDSGNTIYF.